The TCR beta chain described here comes from a study of blood T cell repertoires in COVID-19. The CDR3 sequence is 14 residues long. V was shortened by 0 bases and J by 5 bases, with 11 bases between the two germline ends. CDR1 SGHRS and CDR2 YFSETQ come from the germline V gene. The data were produced by immunoSEQ multiplex PCR, yet TCRdb's version contains in-frame clones alone and is incomplete. The data show 350,000 or so clones, about 88% seen once. Sequenced: PBMCs or T cells enriched from blood (not recorded which). The V call is TRBV5-1, the J call TRBJ1-1; possibly TRBD1 for D (5 bases). The source is a woman aged 30 to 39 who had been exposed to COVID-19. The DNA for the CDR3 is TGCGCCAGCAGCTTGGAGGGGAGGGAGACTGAAGCTTTCTTT. It translates to CASSLEGRETEAFF.